These 16 T cell receptor beta chains share one sample of origin, sequenced in a study of cytomegalovirus exposure and HLA in healthy donors (dated by TCRdb to between 2016 and 2019). Libraries were built with the immunoSEQ multiplex PCR assay. For the multiplex PCR, a mixture combining 60 forward primers for TCR Vbeta segments and 13 reverse primers for TCR Jbeta segments was used. The clones in this table, taken by TCRdb from immuneACCESS, are in-frame only. Not every clone is retained; where verified, under half of the shortfall comes from an unresolved V gene, and the cause of the rest is unknown. This sample lists 200,000 to 250,000 clones; around four fifths were detected once. Roughly 0.45% of the sample rests with the top ten. The sample consisted of PBMCs. The receptors shown here come from a boy aged 5-17 years in good health and CMV-seronegative.

A few counts support this clone. This sequence joins TRBV10-3 and TRBJ2-1; TRBD2 aligns across 7 bases. The germline V gene has CDR1 ENHRY and CDR2 SYGVKD. The CDR3 spans 15 residues. After removal of 2 bases from V and 6 bases from J, the junction contained 7 bases not matched to a gene. CDR3 sequence reads: CAISERGEGSNEQFF. DNA of the CDR3: TGTGCCATCAGTGAGAGAGGGGAGGGTAGCAATGAGCAGTTCTTC.

This CDR3 is CASSFPGQGPSGPIYEQYF. As DNA, the CDR3 is TGCGCCAGCAGCTTTCCGGGACAGGGCCCTAGCGGACCTATCTACGAGCAGTACTTC. The chain combines TRBV5-1 with TRBJ2-7, with 9 bases lining up with TRBD1. This CDR3 comprises 19 residues. The ends lost 2 bases at V and 3 bases at J; junction bases unmatched: 18. The V gene's germline CDR1 is SGHRS and CDR2 YFSETQ.

This clone was seen once. The chain joins TRBV6-6 to TRBJ1-2, with unresolved D. This CDR3 is 16 amino acids long. Trimming shortened V by 0 bases and J by 1 base, and 12 bases separated the two germline ends. Germline V gene sequence: CDR1 MNHNY, CDR2 SVGAGI (reference sequence). This CDR3 is CASSYSIRGNNYGYTF. CDR3 coding DNA: TGTGCCAGCAGTTACTCGATTCGGGGAAATAACTATGGCTACACCTTC.

This clone was found a few times. The rearrangement uses TRBV27 and TRBJ2-1, with TRBD2 matching 8 bases. Germline V lookup: CDR1 MNHEY, CDR2 SMNVEV (reference sequence). The CDR3 is made up of 14 amino acids. Losses at the gene ends were 4 bases for V and 12 bases for J; bases not matched to a gene: 11. Here the CDR3 DNA reads TGTGCCAGCAGTTCACCCGGGACTAGTAAGGGGCAGTTCTTC. Translating it yields CASSSPGTSKGQFF.

The V call is TRBV2, the J call TRBJ2-5; maybe TRBD2 (6 bases). Germline assignment: CDR1 SNHLY and CDR2 FYNNEI. The CDR3 extends over 14 amino acids. The germline V and J ends were trimmed by 6 bases and 1 base, with 12 bases remaining between them. CDR3: CASSATRTQETQYF. The DNA of the CDR3 is TGTGCCAGCAGCGCGACTAGAACCCAAGAGACCCAGTACTTC.

The chain couples TRBV11-2 to TRBJ1-1; tentatively, D is TRBD1 (5 bases). This CDR3 spans 14 amino acids. The V gene lost 1 base and the J gene lost 4 bases, with 10 bases spanning the gap. From germline, CDR1 is SGHAT and CDR2 FQNNGV. Here the CDR3 DNA reads TGTGCCAGCAGCTTAGGGTGGACAAGCACTGAAGCTTTCTTT. This codes for CASSLGWTSTEAFF.

V and J are TRBV5-8 and TRBJ2-2; 7 bases are a match to TRBD2. The CDR3 is 15 amino acids. Trimming cost V 4 bases and J 6 bases; bases outside gene matches: 9. Germline V gene sequence: CDR1 SGHTS, CDR2 YDEGEE. This CDR3 is CASSPGGTVSGELFF. For the CDR3, the DNA is TGTGCCAGCAGCCCGGGGGGAACAGTCTCCGGGGAGCTGTTTTTT.

The genes are TRBV6-5 and TRBJ1-2; the match to TRBD1 covers 8 bases. The CDR3 length is 15 residues. The V and J ends lost 6 bases and 3 bases, in that order; junction bases with no gene match: 9. The germline V gene encodes CDR1 MNHEY and CDR2 SVGAGI. The CDR3 region is CASRPAQDRDYGYTF. The CDR3, as DNA: TGTGCCAGCAGGCCCGCCCAGGACAGGGACTATGGCTACACCTTC.

The V gene is TRBV6-4, the J gene TRBJ2-2; D is possibly TRBD1 (6 bases). V dropped 3 bases and J dropped 2 bases, with 10 bases sitting between them. This CDR3 contains 15 residues. Germline loops: CDR1 MRHNA, CDR2 SNTAGT. The CDR3 reads CASSDTGHNTGELFF. The DNA of the CDR3 is TGTGCCAGCAGTGATACGGGACACAACACCGGGGAGCTGTTTTTT.

This chain connects TRBV11-3 to TRBJ2-5, with TRBD2 as a possible D gene (7 bases). CDR3 length equals 15 residues. Trimming shortened V by 4 bases and J by 4 bases, and 16 bases separated the two germline ends. CDR1 is SGHNT and CDR2 is YENEEA in the germline V gene. CDR3 in amino acids: CASSSGGGGGETQYF. CDR3 coding DNA: TGTGCCAGCAGCTCCGGCGGGGGCGGAGGAGAGACCCAGTACTTC.

The rearrangement joins TRBV9 to TRBJ2-3; no clear D. CDR1 is SGDLS, CDR2 YYNGEE, per germline. This CDR3 region has 13 residues. V lost 4 bases to trimming and J lost 2 bases, with 8 bases between them. The CDR3 loop reads CASSRGTTDTQYF. DNA for the CDR3: TGTGCCAGCAGCCGAGGCACCACAGATACGCAGTATTTT. The full variable domain, its missing parts supplied by reference TRBV9 and TRBJ2-3, is DSGVTQTPKHLITATGQRVTLRCSPRSGDLSVYWYQQSLDQGLQFLIQYYNGEERAKGNILERFSAQQFPDLHSELNLSSLELGDSALYFCASSRGTTDTQYFGPGTRLTVL.

This rearrangement joins TRBV15 to TRBJ2-1; TRBD2 agrees at 10 bases. Germline CDR1 reads LNHNV; CDR2 reads YYDKDF (reference sequence). The CDR3 contains 18 residues. With 0 bases clipped from V and 4 bases from J, the junction kept 9 bases outside the gene matches. DNA of the CDR3: TGTGCCACCAGCAGAGATCGAGAGGTAGCGGGAGGTTACAATGAGCAGTTCTTC. Translating it yields CATSRDREVAGGYNEQFF.

For this clone: The junction does not match germline at one end; this may be a read error. V and J are TRBV7-9 and TRBJ2-7; possibly TRBD2 for D (5 bases). Looked up from germline, CDR1 is SEHNR and CDR2 is FQNEAQ (reference sequence). This CDR3 has 11 residues. The CDR3 loop reads CSSSPRGEQYF. In nucleotides, the CDR3 is TGTTCCAGCAGCCCCCGGGGCGAGCAGTACTTC.

As concerns this clone: The sample holds other DNA sequences that translate to the same CDR3. This chain uses TRBV6-5 with TRBJ2-7, with 7 bases that match TRBD2. This CDR3 contains 11 residues. Looked up from germline, CDR1 is MNHEY and CDR2 is SVGAGI. Trimming took 8 bases from V and 7 from J; bases not matched to a gene: 5. CDR3 coding DNA: TGTGCCAGCTCCAGGGACTATGAGCAGTACTTC. Encoded protein: CASSRDYEQYF.

The chain links TRBV11-2 to TRBJ1-2; 11 nucleotides line up with TRBD1. From germline, CDR1 is SGHAT and CDR2 FQNNGV. The CDR3 extends over 15 amino acids. The V and J ends lost 0 bases and 8 bases, in that order; junction bases with no gene match: 5. Here the CDR3 DNA reads TGTGCCAGCAGCTTAGACCGGACAGGGGGCAGAGGCTACACCTTC. Encoded protein: CASSLDRTGGRGYTF.

The chain couples TRBV10-1 to TRBJ2-3, with 7 positions matching TRBD2. V shed 5 bases, J shed 5 bases, and the junction held 13 bases outside the gene matches. Germline assignment: CDR1 WNHNN and CDR2 SYGVQD (reference sequence). This CDR3 has 16 amino acids. The CDR3 sequence: CASSPRKAGRGDTQYF. In DNA form, the CDR3 reads TGCGCCAGCAGTCCCAGGAAAGCGGGAAGAGGAGATACGCAGTATTTT.